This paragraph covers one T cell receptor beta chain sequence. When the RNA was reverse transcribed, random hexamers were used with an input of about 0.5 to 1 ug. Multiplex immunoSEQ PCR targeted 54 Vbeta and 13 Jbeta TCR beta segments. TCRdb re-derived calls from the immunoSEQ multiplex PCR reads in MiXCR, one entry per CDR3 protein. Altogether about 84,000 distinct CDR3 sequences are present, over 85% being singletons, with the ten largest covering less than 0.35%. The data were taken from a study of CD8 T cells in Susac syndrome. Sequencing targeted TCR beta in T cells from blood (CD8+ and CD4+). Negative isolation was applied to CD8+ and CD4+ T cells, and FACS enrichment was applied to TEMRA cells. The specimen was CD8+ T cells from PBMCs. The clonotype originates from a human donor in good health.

As DNA, the CDR3 is TGTGCCAGCAGCCAAGTTGCGGGGGCAGAGACCCAGTACTTC. It yields the protein CASSQVAGAETQYF. This chain connects TRBV3-1 to TRBJ2-5; tentative D call: TRBD2 (7 bases). In germline, CDR1 is LGHDT, CDR2 YNNKEL (reference sequence). The V and J ends lost 1 base and 4 bases respectively, with 10 bases between them. This CDR3 comprises 14 residues.